Included here is one T cell receptor (beta chain) sequence, with context. This clone's antigen is unknown. Per-nucleotide qualities are absent, and no much larger clonotype sits a single base away. This record belongs to a study of blood T cells in healthy people across ages (dated by TCRdb to 2013 to 2016). In terms of the full investigation: In model experiments, roughly one uniquely barcoded TCR beta cDNA molecule per two T cells was captured by template switching. To avoid experimental bias, donors of different ages were distributed randomly across sequencing lanes. The donors were split into four age groups: young (average 16 years), middle-aged (39), aged (roughly 68) and long-lived (over 75). Two additional independent replicas of 1 million unique cDNA reads from the same blood draw were analyzed for two donors (one aged 18 to 29 and one aged 80 or older). The study measured age-related changes in TCR beta repertoire diversity using deep sequencing normalized with unique cDNA molecular identifiers. Overall study results and their limits: As age increased, observed TCR beta diversity per million T cells dropped in a roughly linear way, and a significant reduction was already evident by age roughly 40. Because the CMV infection status of the donors was unknown, age-related changes in expanded clonotypes may potentially have been confounded. A strong correlation was found between observed TCR beta diversity and the percentage of naive T cells measured by flow cytometry. Estimates of total diversity from one million sequenced T cells were regarded as lower bounds and underestimates. Because profiling used bulk unsorted PBMCs, naive and antigen-experienced compartments could not be compared conclusively. Compared with the aged group, more naive CD4+ T cells, fewer expanded clones and increased TCR diversity were shown by the long-lived group, suggesting age selection.

Donors were 39 systemically healthy Caucasian individuals from Russia aged 6 to 90 years. Approximately 10 milliliters of peripheral blood were collected from each donor into EDTA-treated Vacutainer tubes. Ficoll-Paque density-gradient centrifugation was used to isolate PBMCs, with at least 6 million per sample. Trizol reagent was used to extract total RNA from PBMCs, with at least 5 micrograms per sample. The percentages of naive CD45RAhigh/CD27high T cells were determined by flow cytometry on a PBMC aliquot from every donor. The protocol used for the library was 5' RACE. The data were produced on an Illumina HiSeq 2500. A second PCR of about 7 to 12 cycles was performed with a sample-barcoded 5' primer and a J-beta primer mix. A template-switch 5' adaptor carrying 12 random nucleotides introduced a unique molecular identifier onto each TCR beta cDNA molecule. Each sample yielded at least 3 million CDR3-containing paired-end reads. All of the RNA was converted into first-strand cDNA using the Mint cDNA synthesis kit, with a TRBC-specific oligonucleotide serving as the primer. Following uracil-DNA glycosylase treatment, a first 18-cycle PCR with universal primers M1SS and BC2_uni_R was performed on all cDNA. As for how the authors treated the data: Normalization of each sample was performed by random selection of 1 million high-quality reads, each carrying a distinct molecular identifier. Instead of being binned into consensus sequences, reads that shared molecular identifiers were thrown out. MiTCR, set to a Q25 quality threshold and the strictest error-elimination algorithm, was used for CDR3 identification, clonotype clustering and error correction. A nonparametric unseen species model with Euler transformation was used to estimate a lower bound on total TCR beta diversity. The public reads were run again by TCRdb, first through fastp at Q25 and then through MiXCR, and only productive beta chains were kept. Identical CDR3 protein sequences are pooled into one entry, listed with their most common genes and DNA. The V and J calls follow TCRdb's processing rather than the paper's. A total of around 710,000 distinct CDR3 sequences appear in this sample, about 42% of them only once. The top ten constitute more than 20% of the sample.

The sequenced sample was blood. This receptor was obtained from a woman aged 55-70 years in good health.

The CDR3 has the sequence CASTPNSGRVSGANVLTF. Here is the DNA: TGTGCCAGCACCCCAAACAGCGGGAGGGTCTCTGGGGCCAACGTCCTGACTTTC. The sequence is built from TRBV6-2 or TRBV6-3 and TRBJ2-6; a stretch of 10 junction bases matches TRBD2. According to the germline V gene, CDR1 reads MNHEY and CDR2 reads SVGEGT. The germline V and J ends show losses of 7 bases and 0 bases respectively, and no gene match explains 9 bases of the junction. The CDR3 spans 18 residues, from the cysteine through the phenylalanine. Only the CDR3 region is kept as DNA, spanning 54 bases read in frame from base 1.